This T cell receptor beta chain was recovered during a study of chemoradiotherapy in HPV16-positive cancers. With regard to this clone: What it binds is not known.

Method: immunoSEQ multiplex PCR; TCRdb's copy keeps in-frame clones and lacks some. The table has around 22,000 clones, 92% seen once. Study-level points and caveats: Candidate HPV-specific clones and E7-related TCR motifs grew in tumor during treatment.

The sample in question was blood, obtained from a patient who underwent chemoradiotherapy. This TCR came from a human donor with HPV-associated anogenital cancer.

The CDR3 sequence is CASSKASGANNEQFF. The CDR3 DNA sequence: TGTGCCAGCTCCAAGGCTAGCGGGGCAAACAATGAGCAGTTCTTC. The chain recombines TRBV18 with TRBJ2-1; 9 nucleotides align to TRBD2. The CDR3 extends over 15 amino acids. The J segment lost 5 bases and the V segment lost 6 bases, leaving 8 bases of the junction unmatched. From germline, CDR1 is KGHSH and CDR2 LQKENI.